This is a list of T cell receptor beta chains from one sample in a study of T cell changes during pregnancy in multiple sclerosis. The method was immunoSEQ multiplex PCR; TCRdb's version includes in-frame clones alone and lacks a portion of them. Of more than 80,000 clones listed, about 90% were seen once; the top ten hold around 1.5%. Sequenced here: peripheral blood, sampled after pregnancy. The receptor set was obtained from a female donor with multiple sclerosis, enrolled in a pregnancy study. Each CDR3 is given with its conserved first and last residue. A D gene is named only where the DNA matches it firmly. Clone size, where shown, is once, few, many, or a class for clones that have expanded.

clone size	D gene	V gene	J gene	CDR3 DNA	CDR3 protein
-	TRBD1	TRBV10-3	TRBJ2-7	TGTGCCATCAGTGAGTTCCAAATGCGGGACAGGGGCTACGAGCAGTACTTC	CAISEFQMRDRGYEQYF
-	TRBD2	TRBV27	TRBJ2-1	TGTGCCAGCTCACCGGGGAGGGGTAGGTCCTACAATGAGCAGTTCTTC	CASSPGRGRSYNEQFF
-	-	TRBV9	TRBJ1-1	TGTGCCAGCAGCGTAGCTCCCGGGACTCGGACTGAAGCTTTCTTT	CASSVAPGTRTEAFF
-	-	TRBV30	TRBJ1-2	TGTGCCTGGAGTCCCGGGGATGGCTATGGCTACACCTTC	CAWSPGDGYGYTF
-	TRBD2	TRBV4-2	TRBJ2-2	TGTGCCAGCAGCCTCCTAGGGAGCGGGGGGATTTTGGGGGAGCTGTTTTTT	CASSLLGSGGILGELFF
-	-	TRBV5-1	TRBJ1-6	TGCGCCAGCAGCTTTCAGGGCAATAATTCACCCCTCCACTTT	CASSFQGNNSPLHF
-	-	TRBV6-1	TRBJ1-1	TGTGCCAGCACCGAAACCAGGGACACTGAAGCTTTCTTT	CASTETRDTEAFF
once	-	TRBV28	TRBJ1-2	TGTGCCAGCAGTTTAGGGCTAAACTATGGCTACACCTTC	CASSLGLNYGYTF
-	-	TRBV7-2	TRBJ1-1	TGTGCCAGCAGCCGGGGAGGGGGACATTCGAACACTGAAGCTTTCTTT	CASSRGGGHSNTEAFF
-	-	TRBV7-2	TRBJ2-3	TGTGCCAGCAGCTCCCATCTAGCTAACACAGATACGCAGTATTTT	CASSSHLANTDTQYF
-	-	TRBV7-6	TRBJ1-3	TGTGCCAGCAGCTTCGGGACAGGAAACACCATATATTTT	CASSFGTGNTIYF
-	-	TRBV19	TRBJ1-4	TGTGCCAGTAGACCACAAGATGCAACTAATGAAAAACTGTTTTTT	CASRPQDATNEKLFF
-	TRBD1	TRBV5-1	TRBJ2-2	TGCGCCAGCAGCTTGGTTAGGACAGGGGGCTCTGGAGGGGAGCTGTTTTTT	CASSLVRTGGSGGELFF
-	-	TRBV5-1	TRBJ1-2	TGCGCCAGCAGCTTGGGGACAGCCAACTATGGCTACACCTTC	CASSLGTANYGYTF
-	TRBD1	TRBV2	TRBJ2-5	TGTGCCAGCAGACAGGGGCAAGAGACCCAGTACTTC	CASRQGQETQYF
few	TRBD1	TRBV30	TRBJ1-5	TGTGCCTGGGGGACAGGGGTTGCTCAGCCCCAGCATTTT	CAWGTGVAQPQHF
-	-	TRBV27	TRBJ1-1	TGTGCCAGCAGGACAGCTCTGAACACTGAAGCTTTCTTT	CASRTALNTEAFF
-	-	TRBV25-1	TRBJ1-1	TGTGCCAGCAGTCCAGGGCCGAACACTGAAGCTTTCTTT	CASSPGPNTEAFF
-	TRBD1	TRBV7-3	TRBJ2-3	TGTGCCAGCAGCCTACAGGGGATTCGAACAGATACGCAGTATTTT	CASSLQGIRTDTQYF
-	TRBD1	TRBV30	TRBJ1-1	TGTGCCGGGGACAGGGCGGCCACTGAAGCTTTCTTT	CAGDRAATEAFF
-	TRBD2	TRBV28	TRBJ2-1	TGTGCCAGCAGTTTAAGGACTAGCGCTCCCTACAATGAGCAGTTCTTC	CASSLRTSAPYNEQFF
-	TRBD2	TRBV9	TRBJ2-5	TGTGCCAGCAGCGTAGCTCGGGGGGGGGTGGAGACCCAGTACTTC	CASSVARGGVETQYF
-	TRBD1	TRBV10-3	TRBJ1-2	TGTGCCATCAGTGTCGAGGGACAGGGAAGATATGGCTACACCTTC	CAISVEGQGRYGYTF
-	TRBD2	TRBV10-2	TRBJ2-3	TGCGCCAGCACCTCTAGCGGGGGGAGCACAGATACGCAGTATTTT	CASTSSGGSTDTQYF
-	TRBD1	TRBV28	TRBJ2-1	TGTGCCAGCAGCTCTGACAGGGGGCAGGTTATTGAGCAGTTCTTC	CASSSDRGQVIEQFF
-	TRBD1	TRBV6-6	TRBJ1-5	TGTGCCAGCAGCCAGGGACAGGGAAAGCAGCCCCAGCATTTT	CASSQGQGKQPQHF
-	TRBD1	TRBV29-1	TRBJ1-3	TGCAGCGCCGACACAGGGGCGGCTGGAAACACCATATATTTT	CSADTGAAGNTIYF
-	TRBD1	TRBV30	TRBJ2-1	TGTGCCTGGACGAGGCAGGGGGCATGGGAGCAGTTCTTC	CAWTRQGAWEQFF
-	-	TRBV7-9	TRBJ1-2	TGTGCCAGCAGCTTAACCGGGTCCGGCTACACCTTC	CASSLTGSGYTF
-	-	TRBV28	TRBJ2-2	TGTGCCAGCAGACCCCCCTTGGGAGGAACCGGGGAGCTGTTTTTT	CASRPPLGGTGELFF
-	-	TRBV2	TRBJ2-7	TGTGCCAGCAGTGATCCCCGACAGGCGGGCTACGAGCAGTACTTC	CASSDPRQAGYEQYF
-	-	TRBV5-6	TRBJ2-1	TGTGCCAGCAGCTTGATGTTAGCTTGGGGCCCAAATGAGCAGTTCTTC	CASSLMLAWGPNEQFF
-	-	TRBV7-9	TRBJ2-1	TGTGCCAGCAGCTTAGGTGGGACACCTTACAATGAGCAGTTCTTC	CASSLGGTPYNEQFF
-	-	TRBV18	TRBJ2-5	TGTGCCAGCTCATATAACGAGGGACAAGAGACCCAGTACTTC	CASSYNEGQETQYF
-	TRBD1	TRBV19	TRBJ1-2	TGTGCCAGTAGTATTGACAGGGCCGTGGGCGGCTACACCTTC	CASSIDRAVGGYTF
once	TRBD1	TRBV27	TRBJ2-1	TGTGCCAGCAGGCTCCGCCCCGACAGGGATGAGCAGTTCTTC	CASRLRPDRDEQFF
-	-	TRBV5-4	TRBJ2-2	TGTGCCAGCAGCTTCCGCGGGACCGGGGAGCTGTTTTTT	CASSFRGTGELFF
-	-	TRBV18	TRBJ1-5	TGTGCCAGCTCACAGGTTAATAGGGGGAGCAATCAGCCCCAGCATTTT	CASSQVNRGSNQPQHF
-	TRBD2	TRBV7-9	TRBJ2-1	TGTGCCAGCAGCTTCCGCGGGGGGTCCTACAATGAGCAGTTCTTC	CASSFRGGSYNEQFF
-	TRBD1	TRBV5-1	TRBJ2-6	TGCGCCAGCAGCTTGGGCTACGGGACAGGCGGCTCTGGGGCCAACGTCCTGACTTTC	CASSLGYGTGGSGANVLTF
-	-	TRBV10-3	TRBJ1-2	TGTGCCATCAGTGTAGCCGGGACAAGGCCTAACTATGGCTACACCTTC	CAISVAGTRPNYGYTF
-	-	TRBV28	TRBJ1-4	TGTGCCAGCAGTTTAGGGGGGGCGTTTGAAAAACTGTTTTTT	CASSLGGAFEKLFF
-	TRBD2	TRBV4-1	TRBJ2-7	TGCGCCAGCAGCCGGGAACCGGGACTAGCGGACTCCTACGAGCAGTACTTC	CASSREPGLADSYEQYF
-	TRBD1	TRBV2	TRBJ2-3	TGTGCCAGCACCTTTAGGACAGGGGGCACAGATACGCAGTATTTT	CASTFRTGGTDTQYF
-	TRBD2	TRBV7-8	TRBJ2-1	TGTGCCAGCAGCTTCCGCGGGACTAGCGGGGGGGCTAGGAATGAGCAGTTCTTC	CASSFRGTSGGARNEQFF
once	-	TRBV6-1	TRBJ1-2	TGTGCCAGCAGAATAGGGGATGGCTACACCTTC	CASRIGDGYTF
-	-	TRBV6-4	TRBJ1-6	TGTGCCAGCAGTCGACAGGAGAGTTCACCCCTCCACTTT	CASSRQESSPLHF
-	-	TRBV19	TRBJ1-5	TGTGCCAGTAGTTACACAGGGATTGGGCGACAGCCCCAGCATTTT	CASSYTGIGRQPQHF
-	-	TRBV7-6	TRBJ1-1	TGTGCCAGCAGCTTCTCCCGCGGGGGGCAAGCTTTCTTT	CASSFSRGGQAFF
once	-	TRBV30	TRBJ1-6	TGTGCCTGGAGTGAGCCTCTTAGCTCCTATAATTCACCCCTCCACTTT	CAWSEPLSSYNSPLHF
-	TRBD2	TRBV9	TRBJ2-1	TGTGCCAGCAGCCCCGCTAGCGGGATAAGGGGTGAGCAGTTCTTC	CASSPASGIRGEQFF
-	-	TRBV5-1	TRBJ1-1	TGCGCCAGCAGCTTTGCGGGCAGCACTGAAGCTTTCTTT	CASSFAGSTEAFF
-	TRBD1	TRBV25-1	TRBJ1-2	TGTGCCAGCAGTCCCCCGGGACAGGGGACTAGTGGCTACACCTTC	CASSPPGQGTSGYTF
-	-	TRBV7-3	TRBJ2-5	TGTGCCAGCAGCCGGGGACTCCAAGAGACCCAGTACTTC	CASSRGLQETQYF
-	-	TRBV30	TRBJ1-6	TGTGCCTGGAGTAGGTCTCAGGATTCACCCCTCCACTTT	CAWSRSQDSPLHF